What follows are 27 T cell receptor beta chains derived from one specimen sequenced in a study of neoadjuvant nivolumab and ipilimumab in lung cancer. Repertoires were generated with immunoSEQ multiplex PCR, while TCRdb's copy carries only in-frame clones and drops some. The profile shows more than 20,000 clones, roughly four fifths of them singletons. Source: tumor tissue, taken after neoadjuvant nivolumab, alone or with ipilimumab, at or shortly before surgery. Source of these receptors: an adult with non-small cell lung cancer.

The genes are TRBV29-1 and TRBJ2-5, with 8 bases matching TRBD2. With 4 bases clipped from V and 4 bases from J, the junction kept 11 bases outside the gene matches. Germline V gene sequence: CDR1 SQVTM, CDR2 ANQGSEA. The CDR3 sequence is 15 residues long. CDR3 coding DNA: TGCAGCGTTGGCAGCGGGAGAGACACAAGAGAGACCCAGTACTTC. Translated: CSVGSGRDTRETQYF.

DNA for the CDR3: TGTGCCTGGTCCGGGTCTACGCACGAGCAGTACTTC. Translating it yields CAWSGSTHEQYF. The chain uses TRBV30 and TRBJ2-7; D call uncertain. This CDR3 has 12 amino acids. Germline loops: CDR1 GTSNPN, CDR2 SVGIG (reference sequence). V was clipped by 5 bases and J by 5 bases, with 13 bases between them.

The chain is built from TRBV5-1 and TRBJ2-1; TRBD2 matches at 14 bases. CDR1 and CDR2 (germline): SGHRS, YFSETQ. The CDR3 covers 16 residues. J gave up 4 bases and V 4 bases, and 4 bases lay outside the gene matches. The CDR3 is CASSGGTSGGYNEQFF. As DNA, the CDR3 is TGCGCCAGCAGCGGGGGGACTAGCGGGGGATACAATGAGCAGTTCTTC.

This clone appeared once. This chain's CDR3 is CASSEAGGASTEAFF. The DNA of the CDR3 is TGTGCCAGCAGTGAAGCAGGGGGCGCGTCGACTGAAGCTTTCTTT. V is TRBV6-1 and J is TRBJ1-1; TRBD1 aligns across 7 bases. CDR3 length equals 15 residues. The junction had 6 bases not matched to a gene; V was cut back by 0 bases and J by 5 bases. In germline, CDR1 is MNHNS, CDR2 SASEGT.

The rearrangement uses TRBV5-8 and TRBJ2-5, with D perhaps assigned TRBD1 or TRBD2 (5 bases each). CDR3 size: 14 residues. Per the germline V gene, CDR1 is SGHTS and CDR2 is YDEGEE. V was cut by 0 bases and J by 3 bases, with 9 bases left in between. CDR3 loop: CASSLGQGEETQYF. The CDR3, as DNA: TGTGCCAGCAGCTTGGGTCAGGGAGAAGAGACCCAGTACTTC.

The V gene is TRBV4-1, the J gene TRBJ1-1, with D unresolved. The CDR3 contains 13 residues. Trimming removed 0 bases at V and 2 bases at J, with 4 bases between. The germline CDR1 and CDR2 sequences are MGHRA and YSYEKL. The CDR3 sequence: CASSQEANTEAFF. The DNA of the CDR3 is TGCGCCAGCAGCCAAGAGGCCAACACTGAAGCTTTCTTT.

The chain carries TRBV10-3 and TRBJ1-4; D possibly corresponds to TRBD1 (5 bases). CDR3 length: 12 residues. Germline V gives CDR1 ENHRY, CDR2 SYGVKD. The V gene lost 6 bases and the J gene lost 5 bases, with 7 bases spanning the gap. The CDR3 reads CAIRAGNEKLFF. The CDR3 nucleotides are TGTGCCATCAGGGCAGGGAATGAAAAACTGTTTTTT.

This clone rates as medium-sized. The J gene is TRBJ1-1, the V gene TRBV27; D possibly corresponds to TRBD1 (5 bases). The CDR3 sequence is 13 residues long. V lost 6 bases and J 1 base, leaving 9 bases between the germline ends. From germline, CDR1 is MNHEY and CDR2 SMNVEV (reference sequence). The CDR3 DNA reads TGTGCCAGCAGGCCAGGGCCGAACACTGAAGCTTTCTTT. This sequence encodes CASRPGPNTEAFF.

This clone appeared once. The V gene is TRBV7-9, the J gene TRBJ2-5; TRBD2 agrees at 7 bases. The V segment lost 2 bases and the J segment 4 bases; nucleotides outside the gene matches: 7. This CDR3 is 15 amino acids long. Germline V lookup: CDR1 SEHNR, CDR2 FQNEAQ (reference sequence). The CDR3 sequence: CASSLRLPGGETQYF. The CDR3 coding sequence is TGTGCCAGCAGCTTAAGGTTACCGGGGGGAGAGACCCAGTACTTC.

The V and J genes are TRBV27 and TRBJ2-3; TRBD1 might be the D (5 bases). CDR1 MNHEY and CDR2 SMNVEV come from the germline V gene (reference sequence). Trimming pared 2 bases from V and 0 bases from J, leaving 9 bases between. The length of the CDR3 is 15 residues. The CDR3 reads CASSLGAPSTDTQYF. The CDR3 region has the DNA TGTGCCAGCAGTTTAGGGGCCCCGAGCACAGATACGCAGTATTTT.

CDR3 nucleotides: TGTGCCAGCTCACCCCTCGGGGGGACTAGTCCCGGGGAGCTGTTTTTT. Translation gives CASSPLGGTSPGELFF. The genes are TRBV18 and TRBJ2-2; 8 nucleotides align to TRBD2. There are 16 residues in the CDR3. V lost 3 bases to trimming and J lost 6 bases; unmatched junction nucleotides: 9. Per the germline V gene, CDR1 is KGHSH and CDR2 is LQKENI.

The chain couples TRBV11-1 to TRBJ2-1, with a possible D match to TRBD2 (5 bases). V was pared by 9 bases and J by 0 bases, with 9 bases between. Germline V gene lookup returns CDR1 SGHAT and CDR2 FQDESV (reference sequence). The CDR3 length is 13 residues. The CDR3 DNA sequence: TGTGCCAGTCGGGGAAGCTCCTACAATGAGCAGTTCTTC. This sequence encodes CASRGSSYNEQFF.

V is TRBV10-2 and J is TRBJ2-1; 14 nucleotides match TRBD2. The CDR3 has 15 residues. The V gene end was trimmed by 6 bases and the J gene end by 15 bases; junction bases not matched to a gene: 13. Germline V gives CDR1 WSHSY, CDR2 SAAADI. This CDR3 is CASSDVGLAGERGFF. For the CDR3, the DNA is TGCGCCAGCAGCGACGTGGGACTAGCGGGAGAGAGAGGGTTCTTC.

This chain joins TRBV18 and TRBJ2-7; maybe TRBD1 (6 bases). V lost 0 bases to trimming and J lost 9 bases, with 9 bases between them. Looked up from germline, CDR1 is KGHSH and CDR2 is LQKENI. The CDR3 sequence is 12 residues long. The CDR3 DNA reads TGTGCCAGCTCACCACCGGGGGCCGTGCAGTACTTC. Its protein product is CASSPPGAVQYF.

CDR3 sequence reads: CASSVRGDGTDTQYF. The CDR3 DNA follows: TGTGCCAGCAGCGTAAGAGGGGACGGCACAGATACGCAGTATTTT. This sequence joins TRBV9 and TRBJ2-3; D could derive from TRBD1 or TRBD2 (5 bases each). Trimming left V 1 base short and J 1 base short, with 10 bases between. The CDR3 spans 15 residues. CDR1 SGDLS and CDR2 YYNGEE come from the germline V gene.

This clone was seen a few times. The chain links TRBV6-5 to TRBJ2-5; D perhaps matches TRBD2 (5 bases). Trimming left V 7 bases short and J 4 bases short, with 10 bases between. The CDR3 loop spans 12 amino acids. The germline CDR1 and CDR2 sequences are MNHEY and SVGAGI. As DNA, the CDR3 is TGTGCCAGCAAGGAGGCGGGAGAGACCCAGTACTTC. It yields the protein CASKEAGETQYF.

This rearrangement joins TRBV5-1 to TRBJ2-7, with 11 bases lining up with TRBD1. Germline V lookup: CDR1 SGHRS, CDR2 YFSETQ. Losses at the gene ends were 4 bases for V and 4 bases for J; bases not matched to a gene: 7. The CDR3 extends over 15 amino acids. The DNA for the CDR3 is TGCGCCAGCAGCCCGGGACAGGGGGTAAGGTACGAGCAGTACTTC. Its protein is CASSPGQGVRYEQYF. Drawing the rest from reference TRBV5-1 and TRBJ2-7, the complete variable domain is KAGVTQTPRYLIKTRGQQVTLSCSPISGHRSVSWYQQTPGQGLQFLFEYFSETQRNKGNFPGRFSGRQFSNSRSEMNVSTLELGDSALYLCASSPGQGVRYEQYFGPGTRLTVT.

V gene TRBV18 combines with J gene TRBJ2-7; a possible D gene is TRBD1 (5 bases). The length of the CDR3 is 15 residues. Germline V gene lookup returns CDR1 KGHSH and CDR2 LQKENI. V was shortened by 2 bases and J by 2 bases, with 13 bases between the two germline ends. CDR3 protein: CASSPAAGSTYEQYF. The CDR3 nucleotides read TGTGCCAGCTCACCAGCGGCAGGGTCCACCTACGAGCAGTACTTC.

CDR3 protein: CASEWRGSDGYTF. In DNA, the CDR3 is TGTGCCAGCGAGTGGAGGGGGTCGGATGGCTACACCTTC. J is TRBJ1-2 and V is TRBV6-1; maybe TRBD1 (6 bases). The CDR3 sequence is 13 residues long. The V gene lost 8 bases and the J gene lost 6 bases, with 16 bases spanning the gap. Germline V gene lookup returns CDR1 MNHNS and CDR2 SASEGT.

This clone has a single count. The chain uses TRBV6-5 and TRBJ2-7; D may be TRBD1 or TRBD2 (5 bases each). Germline V gene data show CDR1 as MNHEY and CDR2 as SVGAGI. The CDR3 is 12 residues long. The germline V and J ends were trimmed by 6 bases and 3 bases, with 9 bases remaining between them. DNA of the CDR3: TGTGCCAGCAGGGGTGGGGGCTACGAGCAGTACTTC. This sequence encodes CASRGGGYEQYF.

The CDR3 region is CASSQVGREETQYF. In DNA, the CDR3 is TGTGCCAGCAGCCAAGTCGGCAGGGAAGAGACCCAGTACTTC. The V call is TRBV4-2, the J call TRBJ2-5; maybe TRBD1 (5 bases). Germline CDR1 and CDR2: LGHNA and YNFKEQ. The CDR3 runs 14 residues. With 1 base removed from V and 3 bases from J, the gap between germline ends came to 9 bases.

The CDR3 DNA reads as TGTGCCAGCAGCTTTGAACCCGGGACAGGGAACACTGAAGCTTTCTTT. Amino acid sequence: CASSFEPGTGNTEAFF. The chain employs TRBV7-9 and TRBJ1-1; 8 bases fit TRBD1. Germline V gene data show CDR1 as SEHNR and CDR2 as FQNEAQ (reference sequence). After removal of 3 bases from V and 1 base from J, the junction contained 7 bases not matched to a gene. The CDR3 is 16 amino acids.

The chain recombines TRBV7-9 with TRBJ1-1; 7 bases agree with TRBD1. There are 12 residues in the CDR3. Trimming cost V 5 bases and J 8 bases; bases outside gene matches: 5. The V gene's germline CDR1 is SEHNR and CDR2 FQNEAQ (reference sequence). Here the CDR3 reads CASSQEDREAFF. The CDR3 DNA reads TGTGCCAGCAGCCAAGAGGACAGGGAAGCTTTCTTT.

The gene calls are TRBV15 and TRBJ1-2, with TRBD1 matching over 8 bases. The germline V gene encodes CDR1 LNHNV and CDR2 YYDKDF (reference sequence). The CDR3 sequence is 14 residues long. V was clipped by 5 bases and J by 3 bases; unmatched bases: 5. CDR3 nucleotide sequence: TGTGCCACCAGCCCCGGGACAGGTTACTATGGCTACACCTTC. This translates into CATSPGTGYYGYTF.

This chain uses TRBV7-9 with TRBJ2-1; D is ambiguous. This CDR3 contains 14 residues. The V gene's germline CDR1 is SEHNR and CDR2 FQNEAQ (reference sequence). The V and J ends lost 2 bases and 3 bases respectively, with 8 bases between them. The CDR3, as DNA: TGTGCCAGCAGCTTAAGGGAAAACTACAATGAGCAGTTCTTC. This gives the protein CASSLRENYNEQFF.

The CDR3 sequence: CASSLGVFGYEQYF. The DNA for the CDR3 is TGTGCCAGCAGCTTAGGTGTTTTTGGCTACGAGCAGTACTTC. This chain links TRBV7-9 with TRBJ2-7; D is unclear. The CDR3 is made up of 14 amino acids. The V end lost 1 base, the J end lost 3 bases, and 10 bases lay between the germline ends. Germline CDR1 SEHNR, CDR2 FQNEAQ (reference sequence). The whole variable domain, remainder taken from reference TRBV7-9 and TRBJ2-7, is DTGVSQNPRHKITKRGQNVTFRCDPISEHNRLYWYRQTLGQGPEFLTYFQNEAQLEKSRLLSDRFSAERPKGSFSTLEIQRTEQGDSAMYLCASSLGVFGYEQYFGPGTRLTVT.

The chain combines TRBV5-1 with TRBJ2-3; 7 bases are shared with TRBD2. Germline CDR1 SGHRS, CDR2 YFSETQ. CDR3 length equals 17 residues. Trimming removed 3 bases from V and 2 bases from J; junction bases left unmatched: 12. The CDR3 is CASSSGSQAGFTDTQYF. The DNA for the CDR3 is TGCGCCAGCAGCTCGGGGTCGCAAGCGGGATTCACAGATACGCAGTATTTT.